This paragraph covers one TCR beta chain sequence. The record originates from a study of a mutant IDH1 vaccine in newly diagnosed glioma. Time point here: baseline, week 1 (first vaccination visit). Regarding treatment: pre-vaccination baseline after standard-of-care therapy. The method was immunoSEQ multiplex PCR; TCRdb's version includes in-frame clones alone and lacks a portion of them. This sample has tens of thousands of clones; roughly 90% occur once, and the top ten carry 2% to 2.5%. From germline, CDR1 is SGHDT and CDR2 YYEEEE. V lost 4 bases and J 0 bases, leaving 8 bases between the germline ends. The CDR3 spans 13 residues.

The sequence came from a man aged 35 to 55 with glioma. Here the sequenced sample was PBMCs, taken from a glioma patient treated with radiotherapy, temozolomide or both. The rearrangement links TRBV5-6 to TRBJ2-7; D gene ambiguous. The CDR3 here is CASSPPLSYEQYF. DNA of the CDR3: TGTGCCAGCAGCCCCCCCCTCTCCTACGAGCAGTACTTC.